This T cell receptor (beta chain) was profiled in a study of beta chain features in type 1 diabetes. As for the study in general: Over all samples combined, some 110 million sorted cells were examined. General observations from the study: Significant though moderate, a shortening of TCRB CDR3s appeared in all four CD4+ subsets of Type 1 diabetes patients.

This clone was counted a few times. Its antigen is not identified. Every isolated RNA sample was fully reverse transcribed, so sequencing captured expressed TCRB transcripts. The table came from immunoSEQ multiplex PCR; TCRdb's copy has only in-frame clones and leaves some out. Of hundreds of thousands of clones in the sample, over 13% are singletons; the top ten hold 0.04%. Germline-derived CDR1 and CDR2 are SGHRS and YFSETQ. Trimming took 2 bases from V and 3 from J, leaving 12 bases between them. The CDR3 covers 15 residues. The sequenced material came from naive CD4+ T cells from blood. This TCR came from a young man with type 1 diabetes. The chain couples TRBV5-1 to TRBJ2-4; D might be TRBD2 (6 bases). The CDR3 DNA reads as TGCGCCAGCAGCTTCCATGAGGAGGGCAAAAACATTCAGTACTTC. Translated, it gives CASSFHEEGKNIQYF.